Following are 6 T cell receptor beta chains from one sample sequenced in a study of beta chain features in type 1 diabetes. Study findings and constraints: Shorter TCRB CDR3s, moderately but significantly so, were found in Type 1 diabetes patients in all four CD4+ subsets.

Every bit of the isolated RNA underwent reverse transcription, so sequencing read expressed TCRB transcripts. Only in-frame clones appear in the TCRdb table, and some are missing; sequencing was by immunoSEQ multiplex PCR. Of hundreds of thousands of clones in the sample, approximately 16% are singletons; the top ten hold around 0.015%. These receptors' targets are unknown. The sample taken for sequencing was naive CD4+ T cells from blood. The receptor source for this set is a man aged 18 to 30 with type 1 diabetes.

The gene calls are TRBV5-6 and TRBJ1-5; D ambiguous. Germline V gives CDR1 SGHDT, CDR2 YYEEEE. V gave up 0 bases and J gave up 0 bases, with 7 bases separating them. This CDR3 has 15 residues. The CDR3 reads CASSLGQFSNQPQHF. In DNA, the CDR3 is TGTGCCAGCAGCTTGGGCCAGTTTAGCAATCAGCCCCAGCATTTT.

This clone was counted only a few times. At one end the junction does not follow the germline gene, possibly because of a read error. V usage is TRBV7-2 and J usage is TRBJ1-2, with a weak D call TRBD1 (5 bases). The germline V gene has CDR1 SGHTA and CDR2 FQGNSA. The CDR3 has 13 amino acids. The CDR3 coding sequence is TGTGCCAGCAGCCCTACCCCGGACGGGGGACTTGACTTC. It specifies CASSPTPDGGLDF.

The rearrangement links TRBV6-5 to TRBJ1-2, with TRBD1 as a possible D gene (6 bases). The germline gives CDR1 MNHEY, CDR2 SVGAGI. Trimming shortened V by 7 bases and J by 6 bases, and 12 bases separated the two germline ends. The CDR3 has 12 amino acids. For the CDR3, the DNA is TGTGCCAGCACCTACGCAGGGGATGGCTACACCTTC. Protein product: CASTYAGDGYTF.

V and J are TRBV6-5 and TRBJ1-2, with 9 bases aligning to TRBD1. The CDR3 contains 15 residues. The germline V gene has CDR1 MNHEY and CDR2 SVGAGI. V dropped 2 bases and J dropped 4; count of bases not matched to a gene: 5. CDR3 in DNA: TGTGCCAGCAGTTACATGGGACAGGGAAGCTATGGCTACACCTTC. Encoded protein: CASSYMGQGSYGYTF.

This clone has a handful of counts. The gene calls are TRBV30 and TRBJ1-3; D gene ambiguous. V shed 3 bases and J shed 2 bases, with 17 bases lying between them. Germline-derived CDR1 and CDR2 are GTSNPN and SVGIG (reference sequence). CDR3 length equals 16 residues. The CDR3 loop is CAWSVPPQRAGNTIYF. The CDR3 DNA is TGTGCCTGGAGCGTTCCCCCCCAAAGAGCTGGAAACACCATATATTTT.

To note about this clone: At one end the junction does not follow the germline gene, possibly because of a read error. Within the sample, other DNA sequences also encode this same CDR3. V usage is TRBV5-1 and J usage is TRBJ2-5, with 9 bases matching TRBD1. Germline V lookup: CDR1 SGHRS, CDR2 YFSETQ. The length of the CDR3 is 14 residues. The CDR3 region has the DNA TGCGCCAGCAGTTTGGACAGGGGCGGAGAGACCCAGTACTTC. Amino acid sequence: CASSLDRGGETQYF.